This is a list of T cell receptor beta chains from one sample in a study of shared clonotypes between healthy human individuals. Sequencing used immunoSEQ multiplex PCR; TCRdb keeps in-frame clones, though not all of them. The sample has around 1 million clones; more than 75% are singletons. Material: memory CD4+ T cells sorted from blood. These receptors were taken from a man younger than 30 in good health. The CDR3 runs from the conserved cysteine through the conserved F or W. Fields, in order: D gene, J gene, clone size, V gene, CDR3 DNA, CDR3 protein. A D gene is named only where the DNA matches it firmly. Clone size is given for some rows only: seen once, a few or many times, or a class if the clone is expanded.

D: -; J: TRBJ1-5; size: few; V: TRBV18; DNA: TGTGCCAGCTCCCCCCTGGGTTTAGCGCCCCAGCATTTT; CDR3: CASSPLGLAPQHF
D: -; J: TRBJ2-5; size: -; V: TRBV4-1; DNA: TGCGCCAGCAGCCAAGGGTCCGTCGCCCAAGAGACCCAGTACTTC; CDR3: CASSQGSVAQETQYF
D: -; J: TRBJ2-1; size: few; V: TRBV6-5; DNA: TGTGCCAGCAGTTACGCCGGGGTTAATGAGCAGTTCTTC; CDR3: CASSYAGVNEQFF
D: -; J: TRBJ2-2; size: once; V: TRBV19; DNA: TGTGCCAGTACCTATCGTGCGGGCGGGACCGGGGAGCTGTTTTTT; CDR3: CASTYRAGGTGELFF
D: -; J: TRBJ2-1; size: -; V: TRBV4-3; DNA: TGCGCCAGCAGCCAAGATAGAACAGCTTACAATGAGCAGTTCTTC; CDR3: CASSQDRTAYNEQFF
D: -; J: TRBJ2-5; size: few; V: TRBV5-1; DNA: TGCGCCAGCAGCTTGGGGGGCTCGGGCGGTGGGGCTCAAGAGACCCAGTACTTC; CDR3: CASSLGGSGGGAQETQYF
D: TRBD2; J: TRBJ2-7; size: few; V: TRBV4-3; DNA: TGCGCCAGCAGCCAATCCGGGACTAGATCCGTCGAGCAGTACTTC; CDR3: CASSQSGTRSVEQYF
D: -; J: TRBJ2-7; size: -; V: TRBV5-1; DNA: TGCGCCAGCAGCTTGTCGACAGGGAGGGAGCAGTACTTC; CDR3: CASSLSTGREQYF
D: -; J: TRBJ2-5; size: -; V: TRBV13; DNA: TGTGCCAGCAGCTTAGGGCGACAGGTCAAAGGGACCCAGTACTTC; CDR3: CASSLGRQVKGTQYF
D: -; J: TRBJ1-3; size: -; V: TRBV9; DNA: TGTGCCAGCAGCCCAAAACCGAACCAGAACACCATATATTTT; CDR3: CASSPKPNQNTIYF
D: TRBD2; J: TRBJ2-1; size: -; V: TRBV5-1; DNA: TGCGCCAGCAGCCACCCGAGGGGCGGGAGAAAGTACAATGAGCAGTTCTTC; CDR3: CASSHPRGGRKYNEQFF
D: -; J: TRBJ1-1; size: -; V: TRBV5-1; DNA: TGCGCCAGCACCGTTCCCGGGACGACGAACACTGAAGCTTTCTTT; CDR3: CASTVPGTTNTEAFF
D: TRBD2; J: TRBJ2-1; size: -; V: TRBV7-7; DNA: TGTGCTAGCAGCTCCGGGACTAGCGGGACCAATGAGCAGTTCTTC; CDR3: CASSSGTSGTNEQFF
D: -; J: TRBJ2-2; size: many; V: TRBV4-1; DNA: TGCGCCAGCCGACGGACGAACACCGGGGAGCTGTTTTTT; CDR3: CASRRTNTGELFF
D: TRBD1; J: TRBJ1-5; size: once; V: TRBV9; DNA: TGTGCCAGCAGCGTGGGACAGAAAAATCAGCCCCAGCATTTT; CDR3: CASSVGQKNQPQHF
D: -; J: TRBJ1-3; size: -; V: TRBV10-3; DNA: TGTGCCATCAGTGAGTCGCAGGGTGGAAACACCATATATTTT; CDR3: CAISESQGGNTIYF
D: -; J: TRBJ1-3; size: -; V: TRBV7-2; DNA: TGTGCCAGCAGCAGGGGAACAGTCTCTGGAAACACCATATATTTT; CDR3: CASSRGTVSGNTIYF
D: TRBD1; J: TRBJ2-7; size: -; V: TRBV7-2; DNA: TGTGCCAGCAGCTTCCAAGGGGGCCTCTCCTACGAGCAGTACTTC; CDR3: CASSFQGGLSYEQYF
D: -; J: TRBJ2-7; size: -; V: TRBV6-1; DNA: TGTGCCAGCAGTGGGGGAGGACGAGACGAGCAGTACTTC; CDR3: CASSGGGRDEQYF
D: -; J: TRBJ1-3; size: -; V: TRBV6-5; DNA: TGTGCCAGCAGTGACGACAGGCGGAACACCATATATTTT; CDR3: CASSDDRRNTIYF
D: -; J: TRBJ2-7; size: many; V: TRBV6-5; DNA: TGTGCCAGCAGTTACAGTCCTACCTACGAGCAGTACTTC; CDR3: CASSYSPTYEQYF